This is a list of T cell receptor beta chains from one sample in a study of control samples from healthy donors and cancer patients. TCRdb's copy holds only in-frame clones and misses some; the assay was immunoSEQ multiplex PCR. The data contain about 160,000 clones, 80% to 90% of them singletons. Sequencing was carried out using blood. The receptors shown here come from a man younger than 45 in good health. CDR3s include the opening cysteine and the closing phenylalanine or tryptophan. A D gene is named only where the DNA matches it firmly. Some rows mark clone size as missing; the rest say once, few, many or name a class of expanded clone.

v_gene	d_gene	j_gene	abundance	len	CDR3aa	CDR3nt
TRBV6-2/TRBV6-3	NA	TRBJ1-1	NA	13	CASSRQENTEAFF	TGTGCCAGCAGTCGACAGGAGAACACTGAAGCTTTCTTT
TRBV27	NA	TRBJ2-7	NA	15	CASSPKTGFTDEQYF	TGTGCCAGCAGTCCGAAGACAGGTTTTACAGACGAGCAGTACTTC
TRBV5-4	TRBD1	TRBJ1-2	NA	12	CASSAGQYGYTF	TGTGCCAGCAGCGCGGGACAGTATGGCTACACCTTC
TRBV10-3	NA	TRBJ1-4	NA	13	CAISAQPGEKLFF	TGTGCCATCAGTGCCCAGCCCGGAGAAAAACTGTTTTTT
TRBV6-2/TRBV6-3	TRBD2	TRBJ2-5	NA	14	CASSYSAGVKTQYF	TGTGCCAGCAGTTACTCGGCGGGAGTAAAGACCCAGTACTTC
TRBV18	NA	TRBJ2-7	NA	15	CASSPGSKGSYEQYF	TGTGCCAGCTCACCTGGCAGTAAGGGCTCCTACGAGCAGTACTTC
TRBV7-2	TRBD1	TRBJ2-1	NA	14	CASSHRGPHNEQFF	TGTGCCAGCAGCCACAGGGGGCCACACAATGAGCAGTTCTTC
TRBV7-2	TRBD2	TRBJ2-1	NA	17	CASSLGPAGLATNEQFF	TGTGCCAGCAGCTTAGGTCCAGCGGGACTAGCGACCAATGAGCAGTTCTTC
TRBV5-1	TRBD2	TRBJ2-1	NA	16	CASSLNSGGAYNEQFF	TGCGCCAGCAGTTTAAATAGCGGGGGGGCTTACAATGAGCAGTTCTTC
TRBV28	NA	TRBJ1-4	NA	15	CASSLSGATNEKLFF	TGTGCCAGCAGTCTGTCAGGGGCAACTAATGAAAAACTGTTTTTT
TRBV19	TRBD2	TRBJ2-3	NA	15	CASSSSGGSTDTQYF	TGTGCCAGTAGTAGTAGCGGGGGTAGCACAGATACGCAGTATTTT
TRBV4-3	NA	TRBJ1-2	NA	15	CASSQDFSTFSGYTF	TGCGCCAGCAGCCAAGATTTTAGCACTTTCTCTGGCTACACCTTC
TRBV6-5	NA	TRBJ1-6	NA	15	CASSSTDPMGSPLHF	TGTGCCAGCAGTTCCACAGACCCGATGGGTTCACCCCTCCACTTT
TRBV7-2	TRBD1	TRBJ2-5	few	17	CASSLAWAGTGGETQYF	TGTGCCAGCAGCTTAGCGTGGGCGGGAACAGGGGGGGAGACCCAGTACTTC
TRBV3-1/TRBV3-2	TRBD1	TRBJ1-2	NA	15	CASSHRDREVGGYTF	TGTGCCAGCAGCCACAGGGACAGGGAAGTCGGTGGCTACACCTTC
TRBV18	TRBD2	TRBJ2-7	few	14	CASSQYSGTYEQYF	TGTGCCAGCTCACAGTATAGCGGGACCTACGAGCAGTACTTC
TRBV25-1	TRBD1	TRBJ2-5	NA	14	CASSSAGQVETQYF	TGTGCCAGCAGCTCAGCCGGACAGGTAGAGACCCAGTACTTC
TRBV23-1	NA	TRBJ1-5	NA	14	CASRTEYSNQPQHF	TGCGCCAGCAGGACAGAATATAGCAATCAGCCCCAGCATTTT
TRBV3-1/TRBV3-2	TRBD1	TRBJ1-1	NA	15	CASSQEGGQSIRAFF	TGTGCCAGCAGCCAAGAAGGGGGACAGTCCATTAGGGCTTTCTTT
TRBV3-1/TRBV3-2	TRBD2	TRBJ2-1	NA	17	CASSRTPGPSGRHEQFF	TGTGCCAGCAGCCGAACGCCGGGACCTAGCGGGAGACATGAGCAGTTCTTC
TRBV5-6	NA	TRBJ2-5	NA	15	CASSLGGPSEETQYF	TGTGCCAGCAGCTTGGGGGGCCCTAGCGAGGAGACCCAGTACTTC
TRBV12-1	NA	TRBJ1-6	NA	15	CASSLKQRNNSPLHF	TGTGCCAGCAGCTTAAAACAGCGTAATAATTCACCCCTCCACTTT
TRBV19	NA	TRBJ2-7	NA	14	CASSRGTGSYEQYF	TGTGCCAGTAGTAGGGGGACGGGCTCCTACGAGCAGTACTTC
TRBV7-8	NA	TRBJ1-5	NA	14	CASSLDRLNQPQHF	TGTGCCAGCAGCTTAGACAGGCTCAATCAGCCCCAGCATTTT
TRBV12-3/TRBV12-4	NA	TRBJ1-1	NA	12	CASSFSNTEAFF	TGTGCCAGCAGTTTTAGCAACACTGAAGCTTTCTTT
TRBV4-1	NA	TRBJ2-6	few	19	CASSQIPRTGLGGANVLTF	TGCGCCAGCAGCCAAATCCCTCGAACAGGGCTGGGTGGGGCCAACGTCCTGACTTTC
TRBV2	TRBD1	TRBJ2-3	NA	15	CASSYGQVSTDTQYF	TGTGCCAGCAGCTACGGACAGGTTAGCACAGATACGCAGTATTTT
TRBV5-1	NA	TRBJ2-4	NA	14	CASSLETPKNIQYF	TGCGCCAGCAGCTTAGAGACCCCGAAAAACATTCAGTACTTC
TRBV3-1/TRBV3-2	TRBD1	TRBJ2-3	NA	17	CASSQYGTGGRADTQYF	TGTGCCAGCAGCCAATATGGGACAGGGGGCCGGGCAGATACACAGTATTTT
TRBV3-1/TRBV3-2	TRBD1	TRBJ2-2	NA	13	CASSHTGAGELFF	TGTGCCAGCAGCCACACAGGGGCCGGGGAGCTGTTTTTT
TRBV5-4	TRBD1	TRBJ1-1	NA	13	CASSWTGDTEAFF	TGTGCCAGCAGCTGGACAGGGGACACTGAAGCTTTCTTT
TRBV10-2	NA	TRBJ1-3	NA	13	CASREGTGNTIYF	TGCGCCAGCAGAGAGGGGACTGGAAACACCATATATTTT
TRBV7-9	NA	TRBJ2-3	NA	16	CASSLTESRVSDTQYF	TGTGCCAGCAGCTTAACGGAATCCAGGGTGTCAGATACGCAGTATTTT
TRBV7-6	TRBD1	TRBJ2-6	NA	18	CASSLGPQGATGANVLTF	TGTGCCAGCAGCTTAGGCCCACAGGGGGCAACTGGGGCCAACGTCCTGACTTTC
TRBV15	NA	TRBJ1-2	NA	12	CATSREAYGYTF	TGTGCCACCAGCCGCGAAGCCTATGGCTACACCTTC
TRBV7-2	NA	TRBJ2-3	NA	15	CASSLVGGLTDTQYF	TGTGCCAGCAGCTTAGTGGGCGGCCTCACAGATACGCAGTATTTT
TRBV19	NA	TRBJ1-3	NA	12	CASGRNGNTIYF	TGTGCCAGTGGTCGTAACGGAAACACCATATATTTT
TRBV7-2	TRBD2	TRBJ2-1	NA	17	CASSSGLGWGGSDEQFF	TGTGCCAGCAGCTCCGGCCTCGGTTGGGGGGGGTCCGATGAGCAGTTCTTC
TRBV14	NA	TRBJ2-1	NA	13	CASSLTPHNEQFF	TGTGCCAGCAGCCTCACCCCTCACAATGAGCAGTTCTTC
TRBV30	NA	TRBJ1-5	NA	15	CAWSSGPRGNQPQHF	TGTGCCTGGAGTTCCGGGCCCCGAGGGAATCAGCCCCAGCATTTT
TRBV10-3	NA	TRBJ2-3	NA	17	CAISFRWRLGGTDTQYF	TGTGCCATCAGTTTTAGGTGGCGTTTAGGGGGCACAGATACGCAGTATTTT
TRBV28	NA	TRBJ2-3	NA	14	CASSGGWSTDTQYF	TGTGCCAGCAGTGGCGGGTGGAGCACAGATACGCAGTATTTT
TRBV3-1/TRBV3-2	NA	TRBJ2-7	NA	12	CASSQGRFEQYF	TGTGCCAGCAGCCAGGGCAGGTTCGAGCAGTACTTC
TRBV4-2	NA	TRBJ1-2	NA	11	CASSQEGGYTF	TGTGCCAGCAGCCAAGAGGGTGGCTACACCTTC
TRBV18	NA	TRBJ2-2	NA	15	CASSPQGLGTGELFF	TGTGCCAGCTCACCGCAGGGGCTCGGCACCGGGGAGCTGTTTTTT
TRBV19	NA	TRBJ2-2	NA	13	CASSISGGRELFF	TGTGCCAGTAGTATCTCGGGGGGCAGGGAGCTGTTTTTT